Given below is one T cell receptor beta chain in context. This sample was taken from a study of T cells in Graves' hyperthyroidism and ophthalmopathy. Amplification of TCR beta CDR3 regions was performed using RNA transcripts as template. The primer set for the first-round RT-PCR of the TCR CDR3 was HTBI. TCRdb reprocessed the multiplex PCR reads with MiXCR, giving one entry per CDR3 protein. Of 450,000 to 600,000 distinct CDR3 sequences listed, about 14% are singletons. This CDR3 has 14 amino acids. V shed 5 bases and J shed 7 bases, with 14 bases lying between them. Germline CDR1 LNHDA, CDR2 SQIVND (reference sequence).

The TCR originated in a middle-aged woman with Graves' hyperthyroidism. Source material: blood. V and J are TRBV19 and TRBJ2-2; D is possibly TRBD1 (6 bases). CDR3 sequence: CASSLYRERGELFF. In DNA form, the CDR3 reads TGTGCCAGTAGTCTGTACAGGGAACGCGGGGAGCTGTTTTTT.